This TCR beta chain was documented in a study of identical twins. Study findings and constraints: Models underpredicted monozygotic twin sharing of out-of-frame TCR alpha.

The length of the CDR3 is 15 residues. Germline V gives CDR1 SGHTA, CDR2 FQGNSA. The V end lost 0 bases, the J end lost 1 base, and 9 bases lay between the germline ends. In this sample, this clonotype turned up a few times. Its antigen remains unidentified. Template switching added a universal primer site, and cDNA bore unique molecular identifiers. TCRdb passed the 5' RACE reads through MiXCR, listing each CDR3 protein once. The table lists about 240,000 distinct CDR3 sequences, roughly 13% of them singletons, with around 4% in the top ten. This sample also appeared in a second study, on yellow fever vaccine responses in identical twins.

This receptor was taken from a woman aged 18-29 years in good health. Sequencing input: memory (CD45RO+) T cells sorted from blood. This chain links TRBV7-2 with TRBJ2-5; D is uncertain. In DNA, the CDR3 is TGTGCCAGCAGCTTAGCGACCACTACCCAAGAGACCCAGTACTTC. Translation gives CASSLATTTQETQYF. Full variable domain (remainder filled in from reference TRBV7-2 and TRBJ2-5): GAGVSQSPSNKVTEKGKDVELRCDPISGHTALYWYRQSLGQGLEFLIYFQGNSAPDKSGLPSDRFSAERTGGSVSTLTIQRTQQEDSAVYLCASSLATTTQETQYFGPGTRLLVL.